This T cell receptor (beta chain) was recovered during a study of patients and donors after allogeneic stem cell transplantation. The CDR3 covers 14 residues. The germline V gene has CDR1 SGHTA and CDR2 FQGNSA. TCRdb re-derived calls from the RT-PCR reads in MiXCR, one entry per CDR3 protein. The sample shows around 150,000 distinct CDR3 sequences, about two fifths of them seen only once. Concerning this clonotype: The junction differs from germline at one of its ends, possibly a read error.

This clonotype was sampled from a human donor who was either an allogeneic HSCT recipient or a stem cell or donor lymphocyte infusion donor (not recorded which). It is not recorded whose cells these are; they may come from a transplant donor. The chain carries TRBV7-2 and TRBJ1-6, with D tentatively TRBD1 (5 bases). Material: blood, either unsorted or a sorted T cell fraction (not recorded which). This chain's CDR3 is CASTLEEGRSPLHF. The CDR3, as DNA: TGTGCCAGCACCTTAGAGGAGGGACGCTCACCCCTCCACTTT.